This record covers a single T cell receptor beta chain. Its specificity is not known. The data were obtained in a study of post-analysis software for immune sequencing data. Prepared libraries of TCR beta cDNA carried unique molecular identifiers. TCRdb re-called the PCR reads with MiXCR, one entry per CDR3 protein. The profile shows under 200,000 distinct CDR3 sequences, approximately 30% of them singletons. Study outcomes and limitations: The five TRBV segments detected at higher frequency in patients than in controls included TRBV5-6, TRBV5-1 and TRBV20-1. Normalized Chao1 diversity in multiple sclerosis patients fell significantly below that of controls.

V dropped 4 bases and J dropped 8; count of bases not matched to a gene: 9. The germline gives CDR1 MNHEY, CDR2 SVGEGT. This CDR3 is 15 amino acids long. This chain joins TRBV6-2 or TRBV6-3 and TRBJ1-4; TRBD1 agrees at 8 bases. The TCR was taken from a girl younger than 18 with multiple sclerosis. The sample taken for sequencing was blood. The CDR3: CASSFRTGRREKLFF. For the CDR3, the DNA is TGTGCCAGCAGTTTCCGGACAGGGCGTCGAGAAAAACTGTTTTTT.